This TCR beta chain was recorded in a study of STAT5B mutations in CD4+ large granular lymphocyte leukemia. TCRdb's copy holds only in-frame clones and misses some; the assay was immunoSEQ multiplex PCR. The sample has around 20,000 clones, 60% to 85% seen once. CDR1 and CDR2 from the germline V gene are SGHRS and YFSETQ. The CDR3 runs to 13 residues. With 2 bases removed from V and 4 bases from J, the gap between germline ends came to 6 bases. A remark on this clone: The antigen is not known.

Study findings and constraints: Patient CD4-sorted repertoires looked more clonal than healthy CD4+ repertoires, even without putative leukemic clones. Compared with healthy controls (2/35), patient top clones favored TRBV06 (8/27). Data were not HLA-matched across samples. Less than 30% of private leukemic clonotypes occurred rarely in other patients' non-leukemic repertoires.

What was sequenced was CD4+ T cells from blood buffy coats. The chain uses TRBV5-1 and TRBJ2-2; weak D call: TRBD1 (6 bases). The receptor comes from a human donor in good health. The CDR3 coding sequence is TGCGCCAGCAGCTTAGGGGGCACCGGGGAGCTGTTTTTT. Residues: CASSLGGTGELFF.